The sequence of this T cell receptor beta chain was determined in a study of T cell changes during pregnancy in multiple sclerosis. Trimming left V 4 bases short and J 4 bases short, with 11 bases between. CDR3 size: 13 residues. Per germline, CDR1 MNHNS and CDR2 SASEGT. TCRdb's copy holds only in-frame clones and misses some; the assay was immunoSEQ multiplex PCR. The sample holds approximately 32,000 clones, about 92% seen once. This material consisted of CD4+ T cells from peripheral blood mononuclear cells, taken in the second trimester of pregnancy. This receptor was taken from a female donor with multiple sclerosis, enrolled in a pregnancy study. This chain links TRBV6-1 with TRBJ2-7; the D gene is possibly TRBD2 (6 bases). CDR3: CASSVGLTYEQYF. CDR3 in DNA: TGTGCCAGCAGTGTGGGACTCACTTACGAGCAGTACTTC.